This T cell receptor (beta chain) was recovered during a study of control samples from healthy donors and cancer patients. Assay used: immunoSEQ multiplex PCR; TCRdb lists only in-frame clones, some missing. The repertoire has about 220,000 clones, over 90% of them found once; the top ten carry about 1.6%. The length of the CDR3 is 18 residues. Germline CDR1 reads LGHDT; CDR2 reads YNNKEL (reference sequence). Trimming took 5 bases from V and 0 from J; bases not matched to a gene: 7. This TCR derives from a man aged 50 to 59 in good health. The genes are TRBV3-1 (or the pseudogene TRBV3-2) and TRBJ2-1, with 13 bases identical to TRBD2. The sequencing input was blood. In nucleotides, the CDR3 is TGTGCCAGCAGCTCTACTAGCGGGGGGGCGATCTCCTACAATGAGCAGTTCTTC. Amino acid sequence: CASSSTSGGAISYNEQFF.